These 18 T cell receptor beta chains originate from one sample sequenced in a study of OX40 agonist ivuxolimab in advanced cancers. Generated by immunoSEQ multiplex PCR, the TCRdb table keeps only in-frame clones and is missing some. Here the sample spans over 450 clones, 66% being singletons. The material was CD4+ or CD8+ T cells sorted from blood, obtained in a trial of the OX40 agonist ivuxolimab. The source of these receptors is an adult with an advanced solid tumor such as melanoma, head and neck, liver or kidney cancer.

This CDR3 is CASSPGQGNQPQHF. As DNA, the CDR3 is TGTGCCAGCAGTCCCGGACAGGGAAATCAGCCCCAGCATTTT. V is TRBV28 and J is TRBJ1-5; 8 bases match TRBD1. The CDR3 totals 14 residues. V shed 5 bases, J shed 4 bases, and the junction held 4 bases outside the gene matches. Germline assignment: CDR1 MDHEN and CDR2 SYDVKM.

V and J are TRBV30 and TRBJ1-4; possible D gene TRBD1, 5 bases. Per germline, CDR1 GTSNPN and CDR2 SVGIG (reference sequence). V was trimmed by 2 bases and J by 0 bases, leaving 10 bases between them. This CDR3 has 15 residues. CDR3 sequence: CAWSRGVATNEKLFF. CDR3 sequence (DNA): TGTGCCTGGAGTCGGGGGGTTGCAACTAATGAAAAACTGTTTTTT. The full variable domain, its missing parts supplied by reference TRBV30 and TRBJ1-4, is SQTIHQWPATLVQPVGSPLSLECTVEGTSNPNLYWYRQAAGRGLQLLFYSVGIGQISSEVPQNLSASRPQDRQFILSSKKLLLSDSGFYLCAWSRGVATNEKLFFGSGTQLSVL.

V is TRBV28 and J is TRBJ2-7; TRBD1 is a possible D gene (6 bases). Germline values: CDR1 MDHEN, CDR2 SYDVKM. This CDR3 is built from 12 residues. V was cut by 11 bases and J by 4 bases, with 15 bases left in between. In nucleotides, the CDR3 is TGTGCCGTCCGGGACAAGATTTACGAGCAGTACTTC. Translation gives CAVRDKIYEQYF.

The chain links TRBV11-3 to TRBJ1-1; D remains unclear. Trimming stripped 0 bases from V and 0 bases from J, with 5 bases between. Germline V gives CDR1 SGHNT, CDR2 YENEEA. This CDR3 spans 14 amino acids. The CDR3 DNA sequence: TGTGCCAGCAGCTTAGATCAAATGAACACTGAAGCTTTCTTT. It yields the protein CASSLDQMNTEAFF.

This clone was observed a single time. The chain combines TRBV11-3 with TRBJ2-5, with 9 bases that match TRBD2. V trimming: 1 base; J trimming: 4 bases; junction bases outside the gene matches: 13. Germline CDR1 SGHNT, CDR2 YENEEA. CDR3 length: 18 residues. CDR3 DNA sequence: TGTGCCAGCAGCTTAGGCTCGCGACTAGCGGTTTGGGGAGAGACCCAGTACTTC. Its translation is CASSLGSRLAVWGETQYF.

In the case of this clone: A junction boundary mismatches the germline segment, possibly from a read error. The chain has TRBV19 and TRBJ2-1; D not certain. Per the germline V gene, CDR1 is LNHDA and CDR2 is SQIVND (reference sequence). The CDR3 contains 11 residues. The DNA of the CDR3 is TGTGCCAGTAGTGATTCATACCGCCCGCTCTTC. This sequence encodes CASSDSYRPLF. The full variable domain, rest sourced from reference TRBV19 and TRBJ2-1, is DGGITQSPKYLFRKEGQNVTLSCEQNLNHDAMYWYRQDPGQGLRLIYYSQIVNDFQKGDIAEGYSVSREKKESFPLTVTSAQKNPTAFYLCASSDSYRPLFGPGTRLTVL.

V is TRBV11-3 and J is TRBJ1-5; unclear D gene. The V end lost 2 bases, the J end lost 0 bases, and 8 bases lay between the germline ends. Germline V CDR1 and CDR2: SGHNT, YENEEA. The CDR3 totals 15 residues. CDR3 loop: CASSLQADSNQPQHF. The CDR3, as DNA: TGTGCCAGCAGCTTACAAGCAGATAGCAATCAGCCCCAGCATTTT.

V usage is TRBV7-6 and J usage is TRBJ1-6; D is possibly TRBD1 (6 bases). Trimming took off 4 bases at V and 7 bases at J, with 14 bases between the two ends. CDR3 length: 15 amino acids. CDR1 SGHVS and CDR2 FNYEAQ come from the germline V gene. CDR3 in amino acids: CASSSTGSGNSPLHF. CDR3 bases: TGTGCCAGCAGCTCCACAGGGTCTGGGAATTCACCCCTCCACTTT.

This clone was detected once. This chain connects TRBV11-3 to TRBJ1-1, with a possible D match to TRBD1 (6 bases). V lost 3 bases, J lost 1 base, and 12 bases lay in between. This CDR3 comprises 15 residues. CDR1 and CDR2 from the germline V gene are SGHNT and YENEEA. This CDR3 is CASSLGAGKNTEAFF. As DNA, the CDR3 is TGTGCCAGCAGCTTGGGGGCAGGAAAGAACACTGAAGCTTTCTTT.

This clone was observed a single time. The rearrangement joins TRBV23-1 to TRBJ2-3; D remains unclear. TRBV23-1 is an ORF, with its function uncertain. CDR3 length equals 14 residues. The ends were cut back, 6 bases at V and 6 bases at J, with 16 bases in the middle. The CDR3 reads CASSQDSGLDTQYF. In nucleotides, the CDR3 is TGCGCCAGCAGCCAAGATTCGGGCCTCGATACGCAGTATTTT.

This clone is labeled hyperexpanded. The chain recombines TRBV5-3 with TRBJ2-1; D ambiguous. TRBV5-3 is given ORF status, its function remaining uncertain. Trimming shortened V by 1 base and J by 3 bases, and 14 bases separated the two germline ends. The CDR3 runs to 16 residues. The CDR3 DNA follows: TGTGCCAGAAGCTTGTTTCTCAGGTGGCGCTACAATGAGCAGTTCTTC. Translating gives CARSLFLRWRYNEQFF.

The J gene is TRBJ1-4, the V gene TRBV18, with D unresolved. V was shortened by 3 bases and J by 9 bases, with 14 bases between the two germline ends. CDR1 and CDR2 from the germline V gene are KGHSH and LQKENI. This CDR3 has 14 amino acids. The CDR3, as DNA: TGTGCCAGCTCACCGTCGGAGGGATGGAAAAAACTGTTTTTT. This gives the protein CASSPSEGWKKLFF.

The chain carries TRBV19 and TRBJ2-1; 8 bases line up with TRBD1. Germline CDR1 reads LNHDA; CDR2 reads SQIVND (reference sequence). The CDR3 has 13 residues. V lost 6 bases, J lost 6 bases, and 4 bases stayed unmatched. The CDR3 is CASSSTGVNEQFF. DNA for the CDR3: TGTGCCAGTAGCTCGACAGGGGTCAATGAGCAGTTCTTC.

The rearrangement joins TRBV5-1 to TRBJ2-7, with 9 bases fitting TRBD2. This CDR3 region has 17 residues. Germline trimming cut 4 bases from V and 3 bases from J; bases unmatched to any gene: 14. Looked up from germline, CDR1 is SGHRS and CDR2 is YFSETQ. The CDR3 region is CASSTWGTSGGFYEQYF. Written as DNA, the CDR3 is TGCGCCAGCAGCACCTGGGGGACCAGCGGGGGGTTCTACGAGCAGTACTTC.

The genes are TRBV11-3 and TRBJ1-1; TRBD1 is a possible D gene (5 bases). The CDR3 runs to 14 residues. The germline gives CDR1 SGHNT, CDR2 YENEEA. Trimming took 5 bases from V and 5 from J, leaving 15 bases between them. The CDR3 spells CASSLGTAGTEAFF. CDR3 coding DNA: TGTGCCAGCAGCCTAGGGACTGCGGGGACTGAAGCTTTCTTT.

The J gene is TRBJ2-1, the V gene TRBV11-3; TRBD2 agrees at 10 bases. V shed 5 bases, J shed 10 bases, and the junction held 11 bases outside the gene matches. This CDR3 is 15 amino acids long. Germline lookup yields CDR1 SGHNT and CDR2 YENEEA. The DNA of the CDR3 is TGTGCCAGCAGCCCCATAGCGGGGGGTTATAGGGAGCAGTTCTTC. Its protein is CASSPIAGGYREQFF. The whole variable domain, filled in from reference TRBV11-3 and TRBJ2-1, reads EAGVVQSPRYKIIEKKQPVAFWCNPISGHNTLYWYLQNLGQGPELLIRYENEEAVDDSQLPKDRFSAERLKGVDSTLKIQPAELGDSAVYLCASSPIAGGYREQFFGPGTRLTVL.

The rearrangement uses TRBV12-2 and TRBJ2-7; TRBD1 is taken as the D call from the table, unchecked against the DNA. TRBV12-2 is reported as a pseudogene. This CDR3 comprises 15 residues. CDR3 in amino acids: CASRPLGGDSYEQYF. The CDR3 DNA follows: TGTGCAAGTCGCCCCCTGGGTGGGGACAGCTACGAGCAGTACTTC.

The CDR3 loop reads CASSLEQRGYTF. CDR3 nucleotide sequence: TGTGCCAGCAGCTTAGAACAGAGGGGCTACACCTTC. V gene TRBV9 combines with J gene TRBJ1-2; D not certain. The germline V gene encodes CDR1 SGDLS and CDR2 YYNGEE. V gave up 4 bases and J gave up 8 bases, with 12 bases separating them. This CDR3 region has 12 residues.